A selection of T cell receptor beta chains follows, all from one sample in a study of blood T cell repertoires in COVID-19. Data came from immunoSEQ multiplex PCR; TCRdb stores just in-frame clones and leaves some out. The sample lists fewer than 110,000 clones, over 75% occurring once. Specimen: peripheral blood. The receptors derive from a young woman with acute or convalescent COVID-19. Both conserved end residues are part of each CDR3. Fields, in order: CDR3 protein, V gene, J gene.

CDR3aa: CASSLEWGDEQYF
v_gene: TRBV11-3
j_gene: TRBJ2-7

CDR3aa: CASSFGTDTQYF
v_gene: TRBV5-8
j_gene: TRBJ2-3

CDR3aa: CASSYSRDATNEKLFF
v_gene: TRBV6-5
j_gene: TRBJ1-4

CDR3aa: CASSLGTVNTEAFF
v_gene: TRBV7-9
j_gene: TRBJ1-1

CDR3aa: CASSPWAEDTEAFF
v_gene: TRBV7-8
j_gene: TRBJ1-1

CDR3aa: CASSPPWDRGSYEQYF
v_gene: TRBV7-9
j_gene: TRBJ2-7

CDR3aa: CASSPDSFYGYTF
v_gene: TRBV6-5
j_gene: TRBJ1-2

CDR3aa: CASSQVGVGPDTQYF
v_gene: TRBV4-1
j_gene: TRBJ2-3

CDR3aa: CASSESFGYTF
v_gene: TRBV2
j_gene: TRBJ1-2

CDR3aa: CASSLGQVGPQHF
v_gene: TRBV5-6
j_gene: TRBJ1-5

CDR3aa: CASSFGGEHGYTF
v_gene: TRBV28
j_gene: TRBJ1-2

CDR3aa: CASKEGEHNSPLHF
v_gene: TRBV6-5
j_gene: TRBJ1-6

CDR3aa: CSASDRQETQYF
v_gene: TRBV20-1
j_gene: TRBJ2-5

CDR3aa: CASSLREQLNTEAFF
v_gene: TRBV7-9
j_gene: TRBJ1-1